This TCR beta chain was captured by sequencing in a study of long-term antiretroviral therapy in people with HIV. The CDR3 is made up of 15 amino acids. Trimming cost V 8 bases and J 4 bases, with 18 bases left between them. CDR1 is MGHDK and CDR2 is SYGVNS in the germline V gene. Run at survey level, the immunoSEQ assay was version v3.0. Repertoires were generated with immunoSEQ multiplex PCR, while TCRdb's copy carries only in-frame clones and drops some. The repertoire holds approximately 15,000 clones, more than 65% seen once, with 6% to 8% in the top ten. The origin of this receptor is a man between 25 and 39 years old with HIV. Sequenced material: unsorted PBMCs, taken 0.4 years after starting antiretroviral therapy. This sequence joins TRBV25-1 and TRBJ2-1; D perhaps matches TRBD2 (5 bases). The CDR3 DNA reads TGTGCCAGCGGTAAACTAGGCGGAACTTACAATGAGCAGTTCTTC. Translating it yields CASGKLGGTYNEQFF.